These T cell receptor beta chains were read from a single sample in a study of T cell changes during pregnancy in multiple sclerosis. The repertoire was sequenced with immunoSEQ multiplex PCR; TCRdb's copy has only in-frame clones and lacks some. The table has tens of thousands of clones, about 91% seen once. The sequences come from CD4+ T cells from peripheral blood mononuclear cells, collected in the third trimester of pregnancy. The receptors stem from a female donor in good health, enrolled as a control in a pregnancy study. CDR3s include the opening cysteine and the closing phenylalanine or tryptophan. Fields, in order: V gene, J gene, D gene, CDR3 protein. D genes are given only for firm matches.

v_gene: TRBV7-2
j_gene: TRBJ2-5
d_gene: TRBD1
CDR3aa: CASSLSFGTGPQETQYF

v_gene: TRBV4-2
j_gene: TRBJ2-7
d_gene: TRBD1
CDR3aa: CASSQQDRGRYEQYF

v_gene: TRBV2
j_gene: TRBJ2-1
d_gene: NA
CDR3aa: CASSEAATTGFRTYNEQFF

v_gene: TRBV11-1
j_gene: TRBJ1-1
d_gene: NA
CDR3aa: CASSELRTEAFF

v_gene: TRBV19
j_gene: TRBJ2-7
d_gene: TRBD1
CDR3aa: CASSTPSGQSSYEQYF

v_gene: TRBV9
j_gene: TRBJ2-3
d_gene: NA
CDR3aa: CASSVDETPDTQYF

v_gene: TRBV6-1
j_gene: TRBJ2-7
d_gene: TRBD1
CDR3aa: CASSEWFRRKGQGIYYEQYF

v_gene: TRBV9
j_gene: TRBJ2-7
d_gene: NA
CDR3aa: CASSVEWQGYEQYF

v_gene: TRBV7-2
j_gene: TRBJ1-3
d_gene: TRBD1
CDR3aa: CASSLTGARSGNTIYF

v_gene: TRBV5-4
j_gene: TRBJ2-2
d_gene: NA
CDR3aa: CASSLRRAGTGELFF

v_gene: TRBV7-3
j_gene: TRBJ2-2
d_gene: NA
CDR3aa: CASSLMAPENTGELFF

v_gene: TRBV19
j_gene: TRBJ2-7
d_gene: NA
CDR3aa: CASSIAVADSSYEQYF

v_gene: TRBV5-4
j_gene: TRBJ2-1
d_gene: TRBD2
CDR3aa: CASGSLAVGLRTNEQFF

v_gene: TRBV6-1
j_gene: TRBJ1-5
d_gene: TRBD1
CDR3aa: CASTGTVRSNQPQHF

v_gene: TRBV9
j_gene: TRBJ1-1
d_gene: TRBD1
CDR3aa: CASSPRDRGAEAFF

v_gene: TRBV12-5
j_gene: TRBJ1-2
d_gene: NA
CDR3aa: CASSRGWPNYGYTF

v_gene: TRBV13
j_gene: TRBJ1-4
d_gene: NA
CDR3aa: CASRGRVGEKLFF

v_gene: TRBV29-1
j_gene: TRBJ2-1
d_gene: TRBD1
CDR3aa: CSVDGQGAFYNEQFF

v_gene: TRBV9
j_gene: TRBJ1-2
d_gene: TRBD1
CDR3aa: CASSVVGQGVLGYTF

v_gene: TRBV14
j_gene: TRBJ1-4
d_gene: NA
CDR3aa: CASSQVEEKLFF

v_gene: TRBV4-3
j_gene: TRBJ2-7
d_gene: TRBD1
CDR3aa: CASSLNRGPYEQYF

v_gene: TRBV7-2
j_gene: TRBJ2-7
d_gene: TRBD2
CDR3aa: CASSSLSGGPYEQYF

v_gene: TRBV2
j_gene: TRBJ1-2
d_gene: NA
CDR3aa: CASSDGPRGGYTF

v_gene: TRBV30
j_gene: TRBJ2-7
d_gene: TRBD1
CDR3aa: CAWRRGTGQGDYEQYF

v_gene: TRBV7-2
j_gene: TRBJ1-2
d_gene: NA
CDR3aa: CASSPAGRNYYGYTF

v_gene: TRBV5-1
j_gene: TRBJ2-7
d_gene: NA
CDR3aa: CASSLAFGVRTYEQYF

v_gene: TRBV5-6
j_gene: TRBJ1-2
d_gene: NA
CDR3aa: CASSPDTGIRYTF

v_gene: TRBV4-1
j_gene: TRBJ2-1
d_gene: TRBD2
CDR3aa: CASSHTQRGGDNEQFF

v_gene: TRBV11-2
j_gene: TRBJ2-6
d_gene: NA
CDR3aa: CASSLAGGLTGANVLTF

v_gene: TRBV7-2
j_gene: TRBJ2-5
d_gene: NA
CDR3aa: CASSLKYSQETQYF

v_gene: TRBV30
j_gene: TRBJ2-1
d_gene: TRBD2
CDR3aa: CAWRRSSGPYNEQFF

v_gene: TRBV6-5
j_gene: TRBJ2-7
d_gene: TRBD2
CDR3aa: CASSYSGTSLSYEQYF

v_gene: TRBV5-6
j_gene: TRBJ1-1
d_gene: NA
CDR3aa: CASSVTGLNTEAFF

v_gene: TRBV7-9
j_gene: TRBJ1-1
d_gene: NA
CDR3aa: CATDRNTEAFF

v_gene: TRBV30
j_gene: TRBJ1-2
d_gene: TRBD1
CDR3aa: CAWSVGTGDYGYTF

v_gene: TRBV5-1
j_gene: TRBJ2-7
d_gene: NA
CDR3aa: CASSLGFGTHYEQYF

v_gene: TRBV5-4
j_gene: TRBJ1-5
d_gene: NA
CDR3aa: CASSLERQRQPQHF

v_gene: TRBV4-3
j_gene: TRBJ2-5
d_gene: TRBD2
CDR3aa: CASSQELADQETQYF

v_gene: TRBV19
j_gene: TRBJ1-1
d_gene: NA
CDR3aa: CATMGTPGQTEAFF

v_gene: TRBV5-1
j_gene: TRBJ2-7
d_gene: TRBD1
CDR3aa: CASSPGQGAPYEQYF

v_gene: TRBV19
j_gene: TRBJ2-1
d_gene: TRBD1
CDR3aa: CASSTSTGEWNEQFF

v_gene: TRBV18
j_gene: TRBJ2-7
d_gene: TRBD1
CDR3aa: CASSPEDPGTVYEQYF

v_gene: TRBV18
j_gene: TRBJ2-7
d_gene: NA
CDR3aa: CASSPPTTGTYEQYF

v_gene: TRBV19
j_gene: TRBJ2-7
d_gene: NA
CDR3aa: CASSLTTGSSYEQYF

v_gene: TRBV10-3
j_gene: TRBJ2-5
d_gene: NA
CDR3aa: CAISEAQGGETQYF

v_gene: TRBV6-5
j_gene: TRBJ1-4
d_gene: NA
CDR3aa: CATSRATNEKLFF

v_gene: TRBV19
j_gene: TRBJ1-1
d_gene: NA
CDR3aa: CASSIGSQGTTEAFF

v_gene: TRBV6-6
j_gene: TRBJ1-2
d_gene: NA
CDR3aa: CASIQTGQGYGYTF

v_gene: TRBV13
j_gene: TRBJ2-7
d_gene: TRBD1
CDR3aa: CASSARGKGEQYF